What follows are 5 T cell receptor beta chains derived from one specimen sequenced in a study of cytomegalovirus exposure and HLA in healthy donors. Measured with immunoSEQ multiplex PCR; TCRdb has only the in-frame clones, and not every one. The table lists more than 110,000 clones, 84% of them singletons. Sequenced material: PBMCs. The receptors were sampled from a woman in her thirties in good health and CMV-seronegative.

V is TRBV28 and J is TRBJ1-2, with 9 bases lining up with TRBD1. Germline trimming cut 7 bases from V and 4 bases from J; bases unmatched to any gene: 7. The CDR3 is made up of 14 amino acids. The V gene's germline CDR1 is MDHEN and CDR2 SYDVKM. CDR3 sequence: CASTGTGKFYGYTF. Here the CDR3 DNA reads TGTGCCAGCACCGGGACAGGGAAATTCTATGGCTACACCTTC.

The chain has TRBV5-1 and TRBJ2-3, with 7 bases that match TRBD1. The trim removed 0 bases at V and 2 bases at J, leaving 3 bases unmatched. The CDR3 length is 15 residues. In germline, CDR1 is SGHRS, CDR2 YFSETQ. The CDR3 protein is CASSLVTGYTDTQYF. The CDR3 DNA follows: TGCGCCAGCAGCTTGGTGACAGGGTACACAGATACGCAGTATTTT.

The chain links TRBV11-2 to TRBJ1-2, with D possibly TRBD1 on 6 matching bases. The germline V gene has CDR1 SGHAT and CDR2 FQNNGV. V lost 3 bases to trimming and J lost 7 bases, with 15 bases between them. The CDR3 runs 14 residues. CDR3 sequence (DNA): TGTGCCAGCAGCTTTGGTAACAGGGTGACTGGCTACACCTTC. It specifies CASSFGNRVTGYTF.

CDR3 region: CASSRDSRNEKLFF. CDR3 nucleotide sequence: TGCGCCAGCAGCCGGGACAGCCGTAATGAAAAACTGTTTTTT. The V call is TRBV5-1, the J call TRBJ1-4, with 7 bases fitting TRBD1. CDR1 and CDR2 from the germline V gene are SGHRS and YFSETQ. The CDR3 loop spans 14 amino acids. J gave up 4 bases and V 4 bases, and 4 bases lay outside the gene matches.

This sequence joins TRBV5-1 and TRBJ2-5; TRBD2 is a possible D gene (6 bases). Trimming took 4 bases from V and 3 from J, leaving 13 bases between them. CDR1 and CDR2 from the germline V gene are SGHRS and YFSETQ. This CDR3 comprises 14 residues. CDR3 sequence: CASSVGTYKETQYF. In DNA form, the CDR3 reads TGCGCCAGCAGCGTCGGGACTTATAAAGAGACCCAGTACTTC.